These 11 T cell receptor beta chains share one sample of origin, sequenced in a study of blood T cell repertoires in COVID-19. This table comes from immunoSEQ multiplex PCR, and its TCRdb copy is limited to in-frame clones, with some not included. Found here are fewer than 100,000 clones, about 80% of them singletons; the top ten hold approximately 25%. Sequencing input: peripheral blood. These receptor sequences come from a man between 65 and 85 years old with acute or convalescent COVID-19.

This clone has more than one count but fewer than ten. The V gene is TRBV5-1, the J gene TRBJ2-5; tentatively, D is TRBD1 (6 bases). Trimming removed 2 bases from V and 5 bases from J, with 22 bases in between. Germline-derived CDR1 and CDR2 are SGHRS and YFSETQ. The CDR3 runs 17 residues. The CDR3 DNA is TGCGCCAGCAGCTTCGGACGAATAGGGGGAGTGGACGAGACCCAGTACTTC. Translated: CASSFGRIGGVDETQYF.

The gene calls are TRBV28 and TRBJ2-7; 7 positions match TRBD1. With 7 bases clipped from V and 0 bases from J, the junction kept 6 bases outside the gene matches. The germline V gene has CDR1 MDHEN and CDR2 SYDVKM. The CDR3 has 14 amino acids. The chain's CDR3 is CASNLQGSSYEQYF. The CDR3, as DNA: TGTGCCAGCAACCTACAGGGGTCCTCCTACGAGCAGTACTTC.

The rearrangement joins TRBV9 to TRBJ2-2, with 8 nucleotides matching TRBD2. The germline V gene encodes CDR1 SGDLS and CDR2 YYNGEE. CDR3 size: 17 residues. V shed 4 bases and J 3 bases; nucleotides not matched to a gene: 11. The CDR3 protein is CASSPSAGGAYTGELFF. The CDR3 DNA follows: TGTGCCAGCAGCCCCTCCGCGGGGGGCGCGTACACCGGGGAGCTGTTTTTT. The complete variable domain, with remaining parts taken from reference TRBV9 and TRBJ2-2, reads DSGVTQTPKHLITATGQRVTLRCSPRSGDLSVYWYQQSLDQGLQFLIQYYNGEERAKGNILERFSAQQFPDLHSELNLSSLELGDSALYFCASSPSAGGAYTGELFFGEGSRLTVL.

The chain combines TRBV12-3 or TRBV12-4 with TRBJ1-6; D not certain. Trimming pared 3 bases from V and 10 bases from J, leaving 7 bases between. There are 12 residues in the CDR3. CDR3 amino acids: CASSLSVSPLHF. The CDR3 DNA follows: TGTGCCAGCAGTTTGTCGGTGTCACCCCTCCACTTT.

The rearrangement links TRBV2 to TRBJ2-2; D is undetermined. Germline V gene sequence: CDR1 SNHLY, CDR2 FYNNEI. This CDR3 region has 15 residues. The ends were cut back, 0 bases at V and 8 bases at J, with 13 bases in the middle. The DNA for the CDR3 is TGTGCCAGCAGTGAAGCGGCGGCCTTCACGGGGGAGCTGTTTTTT. It codes for CASSEAAAFTGELFF. Looking up the rest from reference TRBV2 and TRBJ2-2 gives the full variable domain: EPEVTQTPSHQVTQMGQEVILRCVPISNHLYFYWYRQILGQKVEFLVSFYNNEISEKSEIFDDQFSVERPDGSNFTLKIRSTKLEDSAMYFCASSEAAAFTGELFFGEGSRLTVL.

This rearrangement joins TRBV19 to TRBJ2-1, with TRBD1 identical over 8 bases. CDR3 length equals 14 residues. Germline lookup yields CDR1 LNHDA and CDR2 SQIVND (reference sequence). Trimming at V came to 1 base and at J to 8 bases, leaving 4 bases not matched to a gene. The CDR3 is CASSIAAQGDEQFF. CDR3 DNA sequence: TGTGCCAGTAGTATAGCGGCACAGGGGGATGAGCAGTTCTTC.

This clone is a singleton in its sample. V gene TRBV24-1 combines with J gene TRBJ2-1; TRBD1 matches at 7 bases. Germline CDR1 is KGHDR and CDR2 is SFDVKD. The V and J ends lost 2 bases and 3 bases, in that order; junction bases with no gene match: 6. The CDR3 consists of 16 residues. CDR3: CATSDSPDRVYNEQFF. DNA of the CDR3: TGTGCCACCAGTGATTCCCCAGACAGGGTCTACAATGAGCAGTTCTTC.

The V and J genes are TRBV4-3 and TRBJ2-1; D is ambiguous. The CDR3 extends over 16 amino acids. The V and J ends lost 2 bases and 5 bases respectively, with 16 bases between them. Germline CDR1 LGHNA, CDR2 YSLEER. CDR3 protein: CASSQNQLPLDNEQFF. In nucleotides, the CDR3 is TGCGCCAGCAGCCAAAACCAACTACCTCTTGACAATGAGCAGTTCTTC.

This clone was seen more than once but under ten times. The chain combines TRBV7-9 with TRBJ2-7, with D perhaps TRBD1 (6 bases). This CDR3 is 13 amino acids long. The germline gives CDR1 SEHNR, CDR2 FQNEAQ (reference sequence). V was shortened by 5 bases and J by 3 bases, with 11 bases between the two germline ends. In DNA, the CDR3 is TGTGCCAGCAGCCCGGACAGCTACTACGAGCAGTACTTC. It encodes CASSPDSYYEQYF.

The rearrangement uses TRBV27 and TRBJ2-7, with D perhaps TRBD1 (6 bases). Germline CDR1 MNHEY, CDR2 SMNVEV (reference sequence). This CDR3 is built from 16 residues. Between the trimmed V and J ends, which lost 5 bases and 2 bases, there was a span of 19 bases. The CDR3 is CASSAFRGKGTYEQYF. CDR3 sequence (DNA): TGTGCCAGCAGTGCGTTCAGGGGTAAGGGGACCTACGAGCAGTACTTC.

V and J are TRBV24-1 and TRBJ2-1; TRBD2 is a possible D gene (5 bases). There are 13 residues in the CDR3. Germline V CDR1 and CDR2: KGHDR, SFDVKD. With 4 bases removed from V and 8 bases from J, the gap between germline ends came to 11 bases. DNA for the CDR3: TGTGCCACCAGTGACACTGACTATTATGAGCAGTTCTTC. Translated, it gives CATSDTDYYEQFF.